This T cell receptor beta chain was identified in a study of T cell changes during pregnancy in multiple sclerosis. The germline V gene has CDR1 MNHEY and CDR2 SMNVEV (reference sequence). The CDR3 runs 17 residues. Germline trimming cut 0 bases from V and 2 bases from J; bases unmatched to any gene: 5. The table came from immunoSEQ multiplex PCR; TCRdb's copy has only in-frame clones and leaves some out. Of under 130,000 clones in the sample, about nine tenths were seen once. In this sample, this clone turned up once. This TCR was recovered from a female donor with multiple sclerosis, enrolled in a pregnancy study. The rearrangement uses TRBV27 and TRBJ2-7; the match to TRBD1 covers 12 bases. The specimen was peripheral blood, collected after pregnancy. The CDR3 spells CASSLSSGTGGPYEQYF. For the CDR3, the DNA is TGTGCCAGCAGTTTATCGTCCGGGACAGGGGGCCCCTACGAGCAGTACTTC.